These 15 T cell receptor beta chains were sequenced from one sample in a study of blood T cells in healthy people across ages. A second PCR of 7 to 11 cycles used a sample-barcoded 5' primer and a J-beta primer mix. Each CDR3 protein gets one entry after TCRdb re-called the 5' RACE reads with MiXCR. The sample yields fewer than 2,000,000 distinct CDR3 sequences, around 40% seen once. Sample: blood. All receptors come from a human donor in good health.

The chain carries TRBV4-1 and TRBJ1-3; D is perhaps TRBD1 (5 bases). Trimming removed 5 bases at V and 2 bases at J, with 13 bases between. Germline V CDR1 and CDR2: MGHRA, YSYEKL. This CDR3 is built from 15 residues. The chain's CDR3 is CASSSPLGAGNTIYF. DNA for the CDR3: TGCGCCAGCAGCAGCCCCTTAGGGGCTGGAAACACCATATATTTT.

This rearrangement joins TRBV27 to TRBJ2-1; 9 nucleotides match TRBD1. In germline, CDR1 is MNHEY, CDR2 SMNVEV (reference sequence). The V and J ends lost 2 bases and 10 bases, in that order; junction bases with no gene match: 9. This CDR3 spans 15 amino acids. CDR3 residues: CASSLPGGQGSEQFF. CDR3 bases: TGTGCCAGCAGTTTACCCGGGGGACAGGGAAGCGAGCAGTTCTTC.

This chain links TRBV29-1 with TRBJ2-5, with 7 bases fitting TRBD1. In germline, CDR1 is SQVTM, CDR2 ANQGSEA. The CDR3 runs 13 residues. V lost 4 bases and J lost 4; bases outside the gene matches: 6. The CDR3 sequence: CSVAVQGVETQYF. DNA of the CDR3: TGCAGCGTTGCTGTTCAGGGGGTAGAGACCCAGTACTTC.

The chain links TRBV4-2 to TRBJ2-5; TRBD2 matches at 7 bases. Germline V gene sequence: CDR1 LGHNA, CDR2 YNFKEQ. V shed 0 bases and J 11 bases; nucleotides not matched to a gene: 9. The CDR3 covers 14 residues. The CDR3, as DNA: TGTGCCAGCAGCCAAGACCCCGGGGCGCGGGAGCAGTACTTC. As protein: CASSQDPGAREQYF.

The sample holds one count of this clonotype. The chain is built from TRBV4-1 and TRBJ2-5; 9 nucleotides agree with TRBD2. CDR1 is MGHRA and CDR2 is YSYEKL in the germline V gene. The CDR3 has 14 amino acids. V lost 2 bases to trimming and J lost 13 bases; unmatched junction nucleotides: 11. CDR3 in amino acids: CASSQLAGLVERYF. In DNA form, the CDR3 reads TGCGCCAGCAGCCAACTAGCGGGGTTGGTCGAGCGGTACTTC.

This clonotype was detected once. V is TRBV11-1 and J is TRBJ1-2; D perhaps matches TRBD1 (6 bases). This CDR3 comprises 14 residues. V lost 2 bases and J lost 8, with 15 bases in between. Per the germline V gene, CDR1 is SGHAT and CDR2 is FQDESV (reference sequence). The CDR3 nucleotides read TGTGCCAGCAGCTTACCCCCGGGACAAGGAGGCTACACCTTC. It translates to CASSLPPGQGGYTF.

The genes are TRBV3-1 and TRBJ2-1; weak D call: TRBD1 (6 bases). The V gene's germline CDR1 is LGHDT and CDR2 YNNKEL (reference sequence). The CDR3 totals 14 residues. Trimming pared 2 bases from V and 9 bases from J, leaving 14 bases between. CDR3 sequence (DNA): TGTGCCAGCAGCCAAAGTCTAATAGGGGGTGAGCAGTTCTTC. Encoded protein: CASSQSLIGGEQFF.

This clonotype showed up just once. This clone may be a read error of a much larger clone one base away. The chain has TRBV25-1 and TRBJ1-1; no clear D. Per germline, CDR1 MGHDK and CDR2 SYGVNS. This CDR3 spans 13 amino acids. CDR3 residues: CANSDPAEGKAFF. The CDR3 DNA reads TGTGCCAACAGTGACCCCGCCGAAGGGAAAGCTTTCTTT.

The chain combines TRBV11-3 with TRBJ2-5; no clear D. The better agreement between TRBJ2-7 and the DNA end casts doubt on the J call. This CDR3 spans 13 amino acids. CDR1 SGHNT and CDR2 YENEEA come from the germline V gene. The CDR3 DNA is TGTGCCAGCAGCTCCGTCCCCTGGGACGAGCAGTACTTC. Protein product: CASSSVPWDEQYF.

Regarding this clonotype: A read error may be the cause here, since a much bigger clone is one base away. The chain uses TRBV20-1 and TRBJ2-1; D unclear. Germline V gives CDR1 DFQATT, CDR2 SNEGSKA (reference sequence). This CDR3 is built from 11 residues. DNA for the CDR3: TGCAGGGCTAAGAAGGCCAATGAGCAGTTCTTC. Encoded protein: CRAKKANEQFF.

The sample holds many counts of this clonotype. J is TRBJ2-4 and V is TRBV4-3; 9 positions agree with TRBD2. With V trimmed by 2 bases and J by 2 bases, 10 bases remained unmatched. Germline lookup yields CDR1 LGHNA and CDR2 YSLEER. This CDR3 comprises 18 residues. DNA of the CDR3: TGCGCCAGCAGCCAATATCCCGGGACTAGCTTCCCCAAAAACATTCAGTACTTC. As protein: CASSQYPGTSFPKNIQYF.

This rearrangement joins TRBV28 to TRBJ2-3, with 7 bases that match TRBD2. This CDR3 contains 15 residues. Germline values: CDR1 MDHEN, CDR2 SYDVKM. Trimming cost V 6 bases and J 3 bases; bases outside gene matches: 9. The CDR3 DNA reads TGTGCCAGCAGCACCAGCGGGGAAAGGACAGATACGCAGTATTTT. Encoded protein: CASSTSGERTDTQYF.

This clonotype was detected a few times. The CDR3 reads CASSHFARVSETQYF. In DNA form, the CDR3 reads TGCGCCAGCAGCCATTTCGCGAGGGTTTCGGAGACCCAGTACTTC. The J gene is TRBJ2-5, the V gene TRBV4-3, with a weak D call TRBD2 (5 bases). Germline values: CDR1 LGHNA, CDR2 YSLEER. This CDR3 has 15 residues. V lost 3 bases to trimming and J lost 5 bases, with 16 bases between them.

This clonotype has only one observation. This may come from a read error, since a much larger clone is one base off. This chain's CDR3 is CASSLEQIQETQYF. In DNA, the CDR3 is TGTGCCAGCAGCTTAGAGCAGATCCAAGAGACCCAGTACTTC. This chain connects TRBV11-3 to TRBJ2-5; D not resolved. This CDR3 is built from 14 residues. Trimming took off 0 bases at V and 1 base at J, with 6 bases between the two ends. The germline V gene encodes CDR1 SGHNT and CDR2 YENEEA. The full variable domain, completed using reference TRBV11-3 and TRBJ2-5, is EAGVVQSPRYKIIEKKQPVAFWCNPISGHNTLYWYLQNLGQGPELLIRYENEEAVDDSQLPKDRFSAERLKGVDSTLKIQPAELGDSAVYLCASSLEQIQETQYFGPGTRLLVL.

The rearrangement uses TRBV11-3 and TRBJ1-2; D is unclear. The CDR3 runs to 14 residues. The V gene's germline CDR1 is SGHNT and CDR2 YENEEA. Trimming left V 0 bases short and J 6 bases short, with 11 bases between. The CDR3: CASSLDIRTDGYTF. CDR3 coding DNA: TGTGCCAGCAGCTTAGATATCCGGACGGATGGCTACACCTTC.